These 27 T cell receptor beta chains originate from one sample sequenced in a study of shared clonotypes between healthy human individuals. Here immunoSEQ multiplex PCR was the method, and the copy in TCRdb shows in-frame clones only, minus some. The sample holds over a million clones; roughly 96% are singletons and the top ten take over 1%. The sequencing input was naive CD4+ T cells sorted from blood. The subset here: CD45RA+ positively selected. Receptors originate from a man younger than 40 in good health.

The J gene is TRBJ2-3, the V gene TRBV7-9; TRBD1 aligns across 8 bases. The V and J ends lost 6 bases and 1 base, in that order; junction bases with no gene match: 6. CDR1 and CDR2 from the germline V gene are SEHNR and FQNEAQ (reference sequence). The CDR3 is 15 amino acids. CDR3 nucleotides: TGTGCCAGCAGGCGAACAGGGGGAGGCACAGATACGCAGTATTTT. Translating gives CASRRTGGGTDTQYF.

The CDR3 DNA sequence: TGTGCCAGCAGCTTATGGTCTGGGTTAGGGCGGAATGAGCAGTTCTTC. Protein product: CASSLWSGLGRNEQFF. The V call is TRBV7-9, the J call TRBJ2-1; D not certain. The CDR3 has 16 residues. Germline loops: CDR1 SEHNR, CDR2 FQNEAQ (reference sequence). V was clipped by 2 bases and J by 7 bases, with 18 bases between them.

The V and J genes are TRBV19 and TRBJ2-3; D is uncertain. V was clipped by 6 bases and J by 1 base, with 8 bases between them. The V gene's germline CDR1 is LNHDA and CDR2 SQIVND (reference sequence). This CDR3 spans 13 amino acids. The CDR3 DNA is TGTGCCAGTAGGGGAAAGGGCACAGATACGCAGTATTTT. Residues: CASRGKGTDTQYF.

The chain is built from TRBV29-1 and TRBJ2-3; D not resolved. The germline V gene encodes CDR1 SQVTM and CDR2 ANQGSEA. Trimming removed 4 bases at V and 6 bases at J, with 11 bases between. This CDR3 has 12 amino acids. This chain's CDR3 is CSVVYRLDTQYF. CDR3 in DNA: TGCAGCGTTGTGTACCGATTGGATACGCAGTATTTT.

The chain combines TRBV19 with TRBJ2-1; TRBD2 matches 9 bases. Germline-derived CDR1 and CDR2 are LNHDA and SQIVND (reference sequence). The CDR3 loop spans 17 amino acids. Trimming cost V 4 bases and J 1 base; bases outside gene matches: 8. The CDR3 bases are TGTGCCAGTAGTACCCACGAGGGACTAGCTTCCTACAATGAGCAGTTCTTC. This sequence encodes CASSTHEGLASYNEQFF.

CDR3 nucleotide sequence: TGTGCCAGCAGCCTTCATGGGACAGGAGCTTTCTTT. Translating it yields CASSLHGTGAFF. The rearrangement links TRBV2 to TRBJ1-1; the match to TRBD1 covers 8 bases. V shed 6 bases, J shed 10 bases, and the junction held 7 bases outside the gene matches. The germline gives CDR1 SNHLY, CDR2 FYNNEI. This CDR3 spans 12 amino acids.

The genes are TRBV29-1 and TRBJ2-4; TRBD1 agrees at 9 bases. CDR3 length: 14 amino acids. J was trimmed by 0 bases and V by 6 bases; bases with no gene match: 3. Germline V gene sequence: CDR1 SQVTM, CDR2 ANQGSEA. The CDR3 protein is CSVGQGSAKNIQYF. The CDR3 DNA sequence: TGCAGCGTGGGACAGGGTTCAGCCAAAAACATTCAGTACTTC.

The V call is TRBV14, the J call TRBJ1-5; weak D call: TRBD1 (6 bases). V was cut by 5 bases and J by 5 bases, with 10 bases left in between. This CDR3 has 13 amino acids. Germline V gene data show CDR1 as SGHDN and CDR2 as FVKESK. CDR3 sequence (DNA): TGTGCCAGCAGCGCAGGGGTCGATCAGCCCCAGCATTTT. Amino acids: CASSAGVDQPQHF.

The chain carries TRBV4-1 and TRBJ2-2; TRBD2 matches at 8 bases. J gave up 5 bases and V 0 bases, and 8 bases lay outside the gene matches. CDR3 length: 17 amino acids. CDR1 is MGHRA and CDR2 is YSYEKL in the germline V gene. The CDR3 spells CASSQDPGGIGTGELFF. CDR3 coding DNA: TGCGCCAGCAGCCAAGATCCGGGAGGGATAGGAACCGGGGAGCTGTTTTTT.

This clone was seen a single time. The chain employs TRBV10-2 and TRBJ2-5; 13 bases fit TRBD2. V shed 6 bases and J 5 bases; nucleotides not matched to a gene: 18. There are 19 residues in the CDR3. CDR1 WSHSY and CDR2 SAAADI come from the germline V gene. Here the CDR3 DNA reads TGCGCCAGCAGGGAAAAGATGGGACTAGCGGGATATACAGTGGAGACCCAGTACTTC. Its translation is CASREKMGLAGYTVETQYF.

The rearrangement uses TRBV12-5 and TRBJ2-2; TRBD1 aligns across 8 bases. CDR1 is LGHNT and CDR2 is FRNRAP in the germline V gene. The V gene end was trimmed by 1 base and the J gene end by 9 bases; junction bases not matched to a gene: 10. This CDR3 spans 16 amino acids. Here the CDR3 reads CASGLAPGQGSWELFF. In DNA, the CDR3 is TGTGCTAGTGGTTTGGCCCCCGGACAGGGTTCCTGGGAGCTGTTTTTT.

The CDR3 protein is CASGKGETGELFF. The CDR3 DNA follows: TGCGCCAGCGGAAAAGGAGAAACCGGGGAGCTGTTTTTT. V gene TRBV10-1 combines with J gene TRBJ2-2; unclear D gene. Germline V gives CDR1 WNHNN, CDR2 SYGVQD (reference sequence). Trimming pared 8 bases from V and 5 bases from J, leaving 12 bases between. The CDR3 runs 13 residues.

This chain connects TRBV28 to TRBJ2-3, with 11 positions matching TRBD2. V was clipped by 6 bases and J by 6 bases; unmatched bases: 14. The CDR3 is 17 residues long. Germline V lookup: CDR1 MDHEN, CDR2 SYDVKM. CDR3 bases: TGTGCCAGCAGCTCACTAGCGGGAGTCGACCCAGGGGATACGCAGTATTTT. Translation: CASSSLAGVDPGDTQYF.

The chain has TRBV20-1 and TRBJ2-3; D uncertain. Per germline, CDR1 DFQATT and CDR2 SNEGSKA (reference sequence). Trimming pared 7 bases from V and 5 bases from J, leaving 10 bases between. The CDR3 sequence is 11 residues long. The CDR3 region has the DNA TGCAGTGAACCTAAGGGAGATACGCAGTATTTT. Translating it yields CSEPKGDTQYF.

The CDR3 loop reads CASSLAAASGAYEQYF. DNA of the CDR3: TGTGCCAGCAGCTTGGCCGCAGCTAGCGGGGCCTACGAGCAGTACTTC. The gene calls are TRBV5-4 and TRBJ2-7; TRBD2 matches at 9 bases. The CDR3 has 16 amino acids. Germline CDR1 reads SGHNT; CDR2 reads YYREEE (reference sequence). V was clipped by 0 bases and J by 2 bases; unmatched bases: 6. Complete variable domain (other parts from reference TRBV5-4 and TRBJ2-7): ETGVTQSPTHLIKTRGQQVTLRCSSQSGHNTVSWYQQALGQGPQFIFQYYREEENGRGNFPPRFSGLQFPNYSSELNVNALELDDSALYLCASSLAAASGAYEQYFGPGTRLTVT.

The chain combines TRBV7-7 with TRBJ1-2; no reliable D call. Germline CDR1 SSHAT, CDR2 FNYEAQ (reference sequence). This CDR3 is 14 amino acids long. The V end lost 5 bases, the J end lost 4 bases, and 14 bases lay between the germline ends. This chain's CDR3 is CASSACRKTYGYTF. The CDR3 DNA reads as TGTGCCAGCAGCGCGTGCCGAAAGACCTATGGCTACACCTTC.

The chain is built from TRBV7-9 and TRBJ2-2; D is ambiguous. The CDR3 consists of 17 residues. The V gene lost 4 bases and the J gene lost 2 bases, with 17 bases spanning the gap. In germline, CDR1 is SEHNR, CDR2 FQNEAQ (reference sequence). CDR3 in amino acids: CASSSAVERGNTGELFF. CDR3 nucleotides: TGTGCCAGCAGCTCCGCTGTGGAGCGAGGAAACACCGGGGAGCTGTTTTTT.

This chain links TRBV11-2 with TRBJ2-3, with TRBD2 matching 13 bases. Trimming removed 2 bases from V and 2 bases from J; junction bases left unmatched: 10. The CDR3 sequence is 19 residues long. CDR1 SGHAT and CDR2 FQNNGV come from the germline V gene. The DNA for the CDR3 is TGTGCCAGCAGCTTAATGAACACGGGACTAGCGGGAAACACAGATACGCAGTATTTT. Its translation: CASSLMNTGLAGNTDTQYF.

V usage is TRBV7-2 and J usage is TRBJ1-5; D gene ambiguous. Germline loops: CDR1 SGHTA, CDR2 FQGNSA. V dropped 3 bases and J dropped 7 bases, with 7 bases sitting between them. This CDR3 comprises 12 residues. The CDR3 nucleotides read TGTGCCAGCAGCTTCGGCGCGCAGCCCCAGCATTTT. Amino acid sequence: CASSFGAQPQHF.

The chain recombines TRBV5-4 with TRBJ2-2; possibly TRBD1 for D (6 bases). Germline assignment: CDR1 SGHNT and CDR2 YYREEE (reference sequence). V was shortened by 2 bases and J by 2 bases, with 13 bases between the two germline ends. The CDR3 runs 16 residues. The CDR3 protein is CASSFPGQLNTGELFF. CDR3 sequence (DNA): TGTGCCAGCAGCTTCCCTGGACAGTTAAACACCGGGGAGCTGTTTTTT.

V and J are TRBV5-5 and TRBJ1-1, with a possible D match to TRBD1 (5 bases). V was pared by 0 bases and J by 4 bases, with 10 bases between. CDR3 length equals 14 residues. Germline V gives CDR1 SGHKS, CDR2 YYEKEE (reference sequence). DNA of the CDR3: TGTGCCAGCAGCTTGGCCAGGGTAGCCACTGAAGCTTTCTTT. It is translated as CASSLARVATEAFF.

The V call is TRBV28, the J call TRBJ1-1; no reliable D call. The V gene's germline CDR1 is MDHEN and CDR2 SYDVKM. The CDR3 contains 12 residues. The V gene lost 10 bases and the J gene lost 4 bases, with 13 bases spanning the gap. CDR3 bases: TGTGCCACCGCTAGGCGGCTCACTGAAGCTTTCTTT. The encoded protein is CATARRLTEAFF.

The rearrangement uses TRBV4-1 and TRBJ2-1, with D perhaps given as TRBD1 or TRBD2 (5 bases each). The V end was cut by 4 bases, the J end by 2 bases, with 15 bases between. This CDR3 is built from 16 residues. Germline V lookup: CDR1 MGHRA, CDR2 YSYEKL. CDR3 bases: TGCGCCAGCAGCCGGCGGCAGGGACGAACCTACAATGAGCAGTTCTTC. This codes for CASSRRQGRTYNEQFF.

This clone has a handful of counts. Other DNA variants within this sample encode the same CDR3. The rearrangement links TRBV15 to TRBJ1-1; unclear D gene. The CDR3 runs to 14 residues. Germline CDR1 LNHNV, CDR2 YYDKDF (reference sequence). The V gene lost 1 base and the J gene lost 1 base, with 7 bases spanning the gap. The CDR3 region has the DNA TGTGCCACCAGCAGAGTATTGGGGAACACTGAAGCTTTCTTT. This gives the protein CATSRVLGNTEAFF.

V and J are TRBV2 and TRBJ1-1, with unresolved D. The germline gives CDR1 SNHLY, CDR2 FYNNEI. This CDR3 comprises 13 residues. Trimming left V 10 bases short and J 0 bases short, with 12 bases between. The CDR3, as DNA: TGTGCCACCCAAACAAGGATGAACACTGAAGCTTTCTTT. Amino acids: CATQTRMNTEAFF.

The chain is built from TRBV5-1 and TRBJ2-7, with D uncertain. V was pared by 4 bases and J by 7 bases, with 15 bases between. The CDR3 consists of 13 residues. Germline V gene sequence: CDR1 SGHRS, CDR2 YFSETQ. This CDR3 is CASSPGPSREQYF. In nucleotides, the CDR3 is TGCGCCAGCAGCCCAGGACCGTCAAGGGAGCAGTACTTC.

This chain joins TRBV5-5 and TRBJ1-5; D is undetermined. CDR1 and CDR2 from the germline V gene are SGHKS and YYEKEE (reference sequence). The CDR3 runs 15 residues. Trimming took 4 bases from V and 5 from J, leaving 16 bases between them. Here the CDR3 DNA reads TGTGCCAGCAGCCAGTACGGAGCCTACGATCAGCCCCAGCATTTT. Residues: CASSQYGAYDQPQHF.